These 32 T cell receptor beta chains originate from one sample sequenced in a study of graft-versus-host responses after intestinal transplantation. TCRdb keeps only in-frame clones here, not all; method: immunoSEQ multiplex PCR. Among 8,500 to 11,000 clones listed, under 35% were seen once. The sequences come from alloreactive CD4+ T cells from a mixed lymphocyte reaction culture, collected before transplantation. Regarding subset: CFSE-low proliferating T cells sorted from approximately 6-day pre-transplant mixed lymphocyte reaction (GvH or HvG direction). These receptors all come from a human patient who was an organ donor for intestinal transplantation.

This chain links TRBV27 with TRBJ1-1; TRBD1 is a possible D gene (5 bases). Trimming removed 5 bases at V and 5 bases at J, with 15 bases between. Germline V gives CDR1 MNHEY, CDR2 SMNVEV (reference sequence). The CDR3 length is 14 residues. This CDR3 reads CASSQQGIRTEAFF. For the CDR3, the DNA is TGTGCCAGCAGTCAGCAGGGTATCAGGACTGAAGCTTTCTTT.

This clone was seen a few times. The J gene is TRBJ1-5, the V gene TRBV25-1; D unclear. Germline V gene sequence: CDR1 MGHDK, CDR2 SYGVNS. The CDR3 totals 14 residues. V lost 4 bases to trimming and J lost 5 bases, with 12 bases between them. CDR3 DNA: TGTGCCAGCAGTGCCCGAGGGTGGGATCAGCCCCAGCATTTT. This translates into CASSARGWDQPQHF.

The J gene is TRBJ2-2, the V gene TRBV19; D perhaps matches TRBD2 (5 bases). The V gene lost 10 bases and the J gene lost 4 bases, with 16 bases spanning the gap. The CDR3 has 14 amino acids. Germline V gives CDR1 LNHDA, CDR2 SQIVND (reference sequence). In DNA form, the CDR3 reads TGTGCCACACAACTGGCGGGCTTCACCGGGGAGCTGTTTTTT. Protein product: CATQLAGFTGELFF.

This clone has just a few counts. This sample includes further DNA sequences coding for the same CDR3. The gene calls are TRBV20-1 and TRBJ1-2; no clear D gene. Trimming took 3 bases from V and 1 from J, leaving 3 bases between them. Germline values: CDR1 DFQATT, CDR2 SNEGSKA (reference sequence). The CDR3 has 11 residues. CDR3 sequence (DNA): TGCAGTGCTAGTTTTAACTATGGCTACACCTTC. Protein product: CSASFNYGYTF.

The gene calls are TRBV6-6 and TRBJ1-6; D is possibly TRBD1 (6 bases). With 6 bases removed from V and 9 bases from J, the gap between germline ends came to 18 bases. The CDR3 totals 15 residues. Looked up from germline, CDR1 is MNHNY and CDR2 is SVGAGI (reference sequence). The CDR3 loop reads CASRSGGASGSPLHF. The DNA for the CDR3 is TGTGCCAGCAGGTCGGGGGGCGCCTCCGGTTCACCCCTCCACTTT.

This chain joins TRBV4-2 and TRBJ2-3; D is uncertain. This CDR3 has 15 amino acids. V was clipped by 0 bases and J by 1 base, with 8 bases between them. Germline CDR1 is LGHNA and CDR2 is YNFKEQ. CDR3 residues: CASSQERVRTDTQYF. In DNA, the CDR3 is TGTGCCAGCAGCCAAGAACGGGTACGCACAGATACGCAGTATTTT.

The chain links TRBV7-9 to TRBJ2-4, with D unresolved. Trimming shortened V by 1 base and J by 1 base, and 17 bases separated the two germline ends. The CDR3 loop spans 18 amino acids. Germline V CDR1 and CDR2: SEHNR, FQNEAQ (reference sequence). Here the CDR3 DNA reads TGTGCCAGCAGCTTAGTCCTGGTTTCGGGTTCTGCCAAAAACATTCAGTACTTC. Amino acids: CASSLVLVSGSAKNIQYF.

This clone was seen more than once but under ten times. One end of the junction does not line up with germline, which may come from a read error. The chain combines TRBV10-3 with TRBJ1-1, with 7 bases that match TRBD1. The CDR3 contains 15 residues. The germline gives CDR1 ENHRY, CDR2 SYGVKD. The CDR3 region has the DNA TGTGCCAGCAGTTATAGGGGGCGCCCCTCGGATGAAGCTTTCTTT. Translation gives CASSYRGRPSDEAFF.

This clone turned up a few times. This sequence joins TRBV5-1 and TRBJ2-2; 12 bases align to TRBD2. The trim removed 0 bases at V and 6 bases at J, leaving 0 bases unmatched. Germline V CDR1 and CDR2: SGHRS, YFSETQ. This CDR3 has 15 residues. This chain's CDR3 is CASSLGTSGAGELFF. Here the CDR3 DNA reads TGCGCCAGCAGCTTGGGGACTAGCGGGGCCGGGGAGCTGTTTTTT.

This clone was seen a few times. This chain uses TRBV6-5 with TRBJ1-1; perhaps TRBD1 as D (5 bases). The CDR3 has 13 amino acids. Germline loops: CDR1 MNHEY, CDR2 SVGAGI. V was pared by 8 bases and J by 1 base, with 11 bases between. CDR3 amino acids: CASPGRGNTEAFF. CDR3 bases: TGTGCCAGCCCGGGGCGCGGGAACACTGAAGCTTTCTTT.

This clone turned up a few times. The V and J genes are TRBV28 and TRBJ2-7; D gene unclear. The CDR3 length is 12 residues. The V gene lost 5 bases and the J gene lost 10 bases, with 15 bases spanning the gap. From germline, CDR1 is MDHEN and CDR2 SYDVKM. CDR3 region: CASSPTYSFQYF. The CDR3 bases are TGTGCCAGCAGTCCCACGTACTCGTTTCAGTACTTC.

This clone was observed a few times. The CDR3 nucleotides are TGTGCCAGCAGCTTAGCCGGCGGGGGGGGCGGGCGGTATTTT. As protein: CASSLAGGGGGRYF. The V gene is TRBV7-2, the J gene TRBJ2-3; 9 bases agree with TRBD2. Germline CDR1 and CDR2: SGHTA and FQGNSA. The CDR3 has 14 amino acids. Trimming removed 0 bases from V and 14 bases from J; junction bases left unmatched: 9. The full variable domain, with the rest looked up from reference TRBV7-2 and TRBJ2-3, is GAGVSQSPSNKVTEKGKDVELRCDPISGHTALYWYRQSLGQGLEFLIYFQGNSAPDKSGLPSDRFSAERTGGSVSTLTIQRTQQEDSAVYLCASSLAGGGGGRYFGPGTRLTVL.

This clone was counted only a few times. The chain combines TRBV10-2 with TRBJ1-1; D is possibly TRBD1 (5 bases). Trimming pared 3 bases from V and 4 bases from J, leaving 18 bases between. Looked up from germline, CDR1 is WSHSY and CDR2 is SAAADI. There are 16 residues in the CDR3. The CDR3 nucleotides are TGCGCCAGCAGTGACCCAGGGCCGACGAGTGTCACTGAAGCTTTCTTT. Protein sequence: CASSDPGPTSVTEAFF.

This clone is labeled medium-sized. This chain uses TRBV6-5 with TRBJ1-5; a weak D match, TRBD1 (5 bases). Germline V gene data show CDR1 as MNHEY and CDR2 as SVGAGI. Trimming removed 2 bases from V and 5 bases from J, with 10 bases in between. CDR3 length: 14 residues. The CDR3 here is CASSYNGAHQPQHF. The CDR3 nucleotides are TGTGCCAGCAGTTACAACGGGGCTCATCAGCCCCAGCATTTT.

This clone has just a few counts. This CDR3 is CASSLLAGGLGDTQYF. In DNA, the CDR3 is TGTGCCAGCAGCTTATTGGCGGGGGGCCTGGGAGATACGCAGTATTTT. The chain uses TRBV7-2 and TRBJ2-3; 8 bases are a match to TRBD2. Trimming removed 2 bases from V and 5 bases from J; junction bases left unmatched: 9. Germline V CDR1 and CDR2: SGHTA, FQGNSA. The CDR3 loop spans 16 amino acids.

J is TRBJ1-2 and V is TRBV28; maybe TRBD1 (5 bases). The CDR3 is 14 amino acids. Trimming shortened V by 2 bases and J by 4 bases, and 11 bases separated the two germline ends. Germline V gene lookup returns CDR1 MDHEN and CDR2 SYDVKM. The CDR3 DNA sequence: TGTGCCAGCAGTTTAGGGGGACGAGTCTATGGCTACACCTTC. Translating gives CASSLGGRVYGYTF.

In its sample, this clone was seen once. This rearrangement joins TRBV4-1 to TRBJ2-1, with TRBD2 identical over 9 bases. Per germline, CDR1 MGHRA and CDR2 YSYEKL. V was clipped by 0 bases and J by 6 bases; unmatched bases: 0. The CDR3 sequence is 14 residues long. CDR3 amino acids: CASSQERGGNEQFF. For the CDR3, the DNA is TGCGCCAGCAGCCAAGAGCGGGGGGGCAATGAGCAGTTCTTC.

This chain links TRBV25-1 with TRBJ2-3, with D tentatively TRBD1 (5 bases). In germline, CDR1 is MGHDK, CDR2 SYGVNS. V lost 4 bases and J 11 bases, leaving 13 bases between the germline ends. The CDR3 consists of 12 residues. This chain's CDR3 is CASSVGPGGQYF. The CDR3 DNA reads TGTGCCAGCAGTGTGGGGCCCGGCGGGCAGTATTTT. Based on the CDR3 plus reference TRBV25-1 and TRBJ2-3, the full variable domain is EADIYQTPRYLVIGTGKKITLECSQTMGHDKMYWYQQDPGMELHLIHYSYGVNSTEKGDLSSESTVSRIRTEHFPLTLESARPSHTSQYLCASSVGPGGQYFGPGTRLTVL.

The V gene is TRBV28, the J gene TRBJ2-3; D is possibly TRBD2 (7 bases). The CDR3 contains 16 residues. Germline assignment: CDR1 MDHEN and CDR2 SYDVKM. V lost 8 bases to trimming and J lost 0 bases, with 18 bases between them. The CDR3, as DNA: TGTGCCAGCCGCTTAGGGGGGGTACAAAGCACAGATACGCAGTATTTT. Translation gives CASRLGGVQSTDTQYF. The whole variable domain, filled in from reference TRBV28 and TRBJ2-3, reads DVKVTQSSRYLVKRTGEKVFLECVQDMDHENMFWYRQDPGLGLRLIYFSYDVKMKEKGDIPEGYSVSREKKERFSLILESASTNQTSMYLCASRLGGVQSTDTQYFGPGTRLTVL.

This clone came up a few times. J is TRBJ1-2 and V is TRBV27; possible D gene TRBD1, 5 bases. The ends were cut back, 3 bases at V and 4 bases at J, with 9 bases in the middle. The germline CDR1 and CDR2 sequences are MNHEY and SMNVEV (reference sequence). The CDR3 is 13 amino acids. The CDR3 region has the DNA TGTGCCAGCAGTTTTCGGGGGAGCTATGGCTACACCTTC. It yields the protein CASSFRGSYGYTF.

This clone came up a few times. This chain uses TRBV9 with TRBJ2-2; weak D call: TRBD1 (6 bases). The CDR3 spans 15 residues. V lost 0 bases and J lost 2, with 8 bases in between. CDR1 is SGDLS, CDR2 YYNGEE, per germline. DNA for the CDR3: TGTGCCAGCAGCGTAGCGGGACAAAACACCGGGGAGCTGTTTTTT. Protein sequence: CASSVAGQNTGELFF.

A few counts support this clone. The V call is TRBV19, the J call TRBJ1-5; D gene uncertain. V shed 0 bases and J shed 5 bases, with 5 bases lying between them. The CDR3 length is 13 residues. The germline gives CDR1 LNHDA, CDR2 SQIVND (reference sequence). CDR3 in amino acids: CASSIDSYQPQHF. The CDR3 DNA is TGTGCCAGTAGTATAGATAGTTATCAGCCCCAGCATTTT.

This clone was seen more than once but under ten times. The chain combines TRBV5-6 with TRBJ2-7, with TRBD2 matching over 10 bases. Trimming removed 4 bases from V and 0 bases from J; junction bases left unmatched: 4. Per germline, CDR1 SGHDT and CDR2 YYEEEE. The CDR3 has 15 amino acids. CDR3: CASSVGLAYSYEQYF. The DNA for the CDR3 is TGTGCCAGCAGCGTGGGACTAGCGTACTCCTACGAGCAGTACTTC.

This clone has just a few counts. The J gene is TRBJ1-2, the V gene TRBV7-9; no clear D gene. The CDR3 is 14 amino acids. Germline-derived CDR1 and CDR2 are SEHNR and FQNEAQ (reference sequence). V was clipped by 5 bases and J by 8 bases, with 18 bases between them. The DNA for the CDR3 is TGTGCCAGCAGCCCTATGACTTGGGTCGGAGGCTACACCTTC. Its protein product is CASSPMTWVGGYTF.

The chain carries TRBV6-4 and TRBJ2-1; D ambiguous. The CDR3 extends over 15 amino acids. V gave up 5 bases and J gave up 0 bases, with 11 bases separating them. Germline V gives CDR1 MRHNA, CDR2 SNTAGT. DNA for the CDR3: TGTGCCAGCAGTCGAGAGTTCAGCTCCTACAATGAGCAGTTCTTC. This codes for CASSREFSSYNEQFF.

The chain uses TRBV11-2 and TRBJ1-5; the D is unclear. Trimming stripped 2 bases from V and 6 bases from J, with 17 bases between. Germline CDR1 SGHAT, CDR2 FQNNGV. This CDR3 has 16 residues. The CDR3 here is CASSLNAVFTSQPQHF. In DNA, the CDR3 is TGTGCCAGCAGCTTAAATGCAGTCTTCACTAGTCAGCCCCAGCATTTT.

This clone is deemed medium-sized. The chain combines TRBV5-6 with TRBJ2-1; 7 bases are a match to TRBD1. The CDR3 is made up of 17 amino acids. V shed 1 base, J shed 0 bases, and the junction held 7 bases outside the gene matches. In germline, CDR1 is SGHDT, CDR2 YYEEEE. CDR3 sequence reads: CASSLHRGMSSYNEQFF. CDR3 DNA sequence: TGTGCCAGCAGCTTGCACAGGGGTATGAGCTCCTACAATGAGCAGTTCTTC.

This clone was detected only a few times. This chain connects TRBV6-6 to TRBJ1-1, with a possible D match to TRBD1 (6 bases). The germline V and J ends were trimmed by 2 bases and 3 bases, with 16 bases remaining between them. The CDR3 runs to 16 residues. Germline V gene data show CDR1 as MNHNY and CDR2 as SVGAGI (reference sequence). The CDR3 coding sequence is TGTGCCAGCAGTTACCCATCTACAGGGTCGTACACTGAAGCTTTCTTT. This translates into CASSYPSTGSYTEAFF.

The CDR3 region is CASSLGRRAVNEQFF. CDR3 in DNA: TGTGCCAGCAGCTTAGGTCGTAGGGCTGTTAATGAGCAGTTCTTC. The chain combines TRBV13 with TRBJ2-1; D is ambiguous. V lost 0 bases and J lost 7, with 13 bases in between. Germline V gene lookup returns CDR1 PRHDT and CDR2 FYEKMQ (reference sequence). This CDR3 has 15 residues.

This clone was detected only a few times. This sequence joins TRBV5-1 and TRBJ1-2, with a possible D match to TRBD1 (5 bases). The CDR3 length is 14 residues. CDR1 and CDR2 from the germline V gene are SGHRS and YFSETQ. V lost 4 bases and J 2 bases, leaving 12 bases between the germline ends. DNA for the CDR3: TGCGCCAGCAGCCTGGTCGGGGCCAACTATGGCTACACCTTC. It yields the protein CASSLVGANYGYTF.

This chain links TRBV30 with TRBJ2-7, with D hard to call. Germline V gene data show CDR1 as GTSNPN and CDR2 as SVGIG (reference sequence). Trimming shortened V by 4 bases and J by 7 bases, and 17 bases separated the two germline ends. CDR3 length: 13 amino acids. The CDR3 region has the DNA TGTGCCTGGAATGCTAAGGGTTTGGGAGAGCAGTACTTC. Its translation: CAWNAKGLGEQYF.

This chain joins TRBV7-9 and TRBJ1-6, with 9 bases aligning to TRBD1. With 2 bases clipped from V and 7 bases from J, the junction kept 3 bases outside the gene matches. The germline V gene has CDR1 SEHNR and CDR2 FQNEAQ (reference sequence). The CDR3 runs to 15 residues. The CDR3 here is CASSLSGQGNSPLHF. DNA for the CDR3: TGTGCCAGCAGCTTATCGGGACAGGGAAATTCACCCCTCCACTTT.